This T cell receptor (beta chain) was profiled in a study of blood T cell repertoires in COVID-19. The method was immunoSEQ multiplex PCR; TCRdb's version includes in-frame clones alone and lacks a portion of them. This table holds approximately 250,000 clones, roughly nine tenths found once. The CDR3 length is 14 residues. Trimming cost V 1 base and J 7 bases, with 8 bases left between them. In germline, CDR1 is LGHDT, CDR2 YNNKEL (reference sequence). Sequenced material: peripheral blood. V gene TRBV3-1 (or the pseudogene TRBV3-2) combines with J gene TRBJ1-6, with D possibly being TRBD1 (5 bases). The receptor was isolated from a man between 18 and 29 years old with active or convalescent COVID-19. CDR3 region: CASSQAGGNSPLHF. CDR3 DNA sequence: TGTGCCAGCAGCCAAGCGGGGGGAAATTCACCCCTCCACTTT.